The clone carrying this TCR beta chain has more than one count but fewer than ten. Patients with other autoimmune diseases, uncontrolled infections, pregnancy or lactation were excluded. Germline values: CDR1 DFQATT, CDR2 SNEGSKA (reference sequence). Trimming took 3 bases from V and 3 from J, leaving 14 bases between them. The CDR3 is 15 amino acids. As the template, RNA transcripts were used to amplify TCR beta CDR3 regions. First-round RT-PCR with HTBI primers preceded a second-round multiplex PCR. TCRdb reprocessed the multiplex PCR reads via MiXCR and lists one record per CDR3 protein. The profile shows just over 600,000 distinct CDR3 sequences, about 20% of them singletons. The data stem from a study of Graves' ophthalmopathy and Graves' hyperthyroidism.

The rearrangement joins TRBV20-1 to TRBJ2-2; D is perhaps TRBD1 or TRBD2 (5 bases each). The clonotype was recovered from a woman between 18 and 29 years old with stable Graves' hyperthyroidism. Some clones in this sample may be carry-over from other donors' samples. The sample comprised peripheral blood. The CDR3 nucleotides are TGCAGTGCTAGGGGGACCGCCTGGGACACCGGGGAGCTGTTTTTT. Encoded protein: CSARGTAWDTGELFF.